This T cell receptor (beta chain) was recorded in a study of blood T cell repertoires in COVID-19. Repertoires were generated with immunoSEQ multiplex PCR, while TCRdb's copy carries only in-frame clones and drops some. The sample contains over 200,000 clones, more than 70% of which appear only once. This TCR derives from a woman aged 45-60 years with acute or convalescent COVID-19. The sequenced sample consisted of peripheral blood.

In nucleotides, the CDR3 is TGTGCCAGCAGTTACCCTAGCGGGAGGGCCTACAATGAGCAGTTCTTC. It is translated as CASSYPSGRAYNEQFF. The chain is built from TRBV6-2 or TRBV6-3 and TRBJ2-1; 12 bases are shared with TRBD2. The V gene's germline CDR1 is MNHEY and CDR2 SVGEGT. This CDR3 spans 16 amino acids. The ends lost 2 bases at V and 2 bases at J; junction bases unmatched: 1.